The 25 T cell receptor beta chains below were found in one sample sequenced in a study of OX40 agonist ivuxolimab in advanced cancers. Data came from immunoSEQ multiplex PCR; TCRdb stores just in-frame clones and leaves some out. This table has some 100,000 clones, 86% appearing once. The sample in question was CD4+ or CD8+ T cells sorted from blood, obtained in a trial of the OX40 agonist ivuxolimab. The receptor source for this set is an adult with an advanced solid tumor such as melanoma, head and neck, liver or kidney cancer.

The chain employs TRBV30 and TRBJ1-4; D is ambiguous. This CDR3 region has 13 residues. Germline values: CDR1 GTSNPN, CDR2 SVGIG (reference sequence). Trimming removed 6 bases at V and 7 bases at J, with 15 bases between. In nucleotides, the CDR3 is TGTGCCTGTACCACTGGGATCGGTGAAAAACTGTTTTTT. It specifies CACTTGIGEKLFF.

Remarks on this clone: The sample carries other DNA sequences with the same CDR3. This CDR3 is CASSLQGFTGELFF. In DNA, the CDR3 is TGCGCCAGCAGCTTACAGGGTTTCACCGGGGAGCTGTTTTTT. The chain carries TRBV5-1 and TRBJ2-2, with D possibly being TRBD1 (6 bases). The CDR3 is 14 residues long. The V end was cut by 2 bases, the J end by 4 bases, with 9 bases between. Germline V gene lookup returns CDR1 SGHRS and CDR2 YFSETQ.

The chain carries TRBV28 and TRBJ1-4; 8 nucleotides line up with TRBD1. Germline lookup yields CDR1 MDHEN and CDR2 SYDVKM. The length of the CDR3 is 15 residues. The ends lost 5 bases at V and 8 bases at J; junction bases unmatched: 10. The CDR3 loop reads CASSASRTGGEKLFF. CDR3 nucleotides: TGTGCCAGCAGTGCATCACGAACAGGGGGGGAAAAACTGTTTTTT.

J is TRBJ2-7 and V is TRBV19, with D tentatively TRBD1 (5 bases). The germline V gene has CDR1 LNHDA and CDR2 SQIVND (reference sequence). The CDR3 has 13 residues. The ends were cut back, 5 bases at V and 3 bases at J, with 11 bases in the middle. CDR3 region: CASSWQGNYEQYF. Written as DNA, the CDR3 is TGTGCCAGTAGTTGGCAGGGTAACTACGAGCAGTACTTC.

The chain employs TRBV6-1 and TRBJ1-1; 8 nucleotides line up with TRBD1. From germline, CDR1 is MNHNS and CDR2 SASEGT. This CDR3 region has 14 residues. V shed 5 bases and J 7 bases; nucleotides not matched to a gene: 9. CDR3 DNA: TGTGCCAGCAGTCCCAGAGACAGGGGACTTGAAGCTTTCTTT. Its protein product is CASSPRDRGLEAFF.

The V call is TRBV28, the J call TRBJ2-7; tentatively, D is TRBD2 (6 bases). Trimming cost V 3 bases and J 0 bases, with 9 bases left between them. Germline-derived CDR1 and CDR2 are MDHEN and SYDVKM. This CDR3 comprises 14 residues. In DNA, the CDR3 is TGTGCCAGCAGTTTGGAGGGGAGCTCCTACGAGCAGTACTTC. Protein sequence: CASSLEGSSYEQYF.

The J gene is TRBJ1-1, the V gene TRBV6-4; tentative D call: TRBD1 (5 bases). Germline values: CDR1 MRHNA, CDR2 SNTAGT. Between the trimmed V and J ends, which lost 6 bases and 5 bases, there was a span of 16 bases. This CDR3 has 14 residues. CDR3 region: CASSATWEGTEAFF. CDR3 nucleotides: TGTGCCAGCAGCGCTACATGGGAGGGGACTGAAGCTTTCTTT.

The chain uses TRBV18 and TRBJ2-3; 9 bases match TRBD2. The CDR3 totals 15 residues. Germline V gene lookup returns CDR1 KGHSH and CDR2 LQKENI. The V gene end was trimmed by 3 bases and the J gene end by 3 bases; junction bases not matched to a gene: 4. CDR3 residues: CASSPIAGVTDTQYF. As DNA, the CDR3 is TGTGCCAGCTCACCTATAGCGGGAGTGACAGATACGCAGTATTTT. Full variable domain (outside the CDR3, taken from reference TRBV18 and TRBJ2-3): NAGVMQNPRHLVRRRGQEARLRCSPMKGHSHVYWYRQLPEEGLKFMVYLQKENIIDESGMPKERFSAEFPKEGPSILRIQQVVRGDSAAYFCASSPIAGVTDTQYFGPGTRLTVL.

This chain links TRBV7-8 with TRBJ2-7, with D maybe TRBD2 (6 bases). The CDR3 contains 19 residues. The germline CDR1 and CDR2 sequences are SGHVS and FQNEAQ. Trimming cost V 4 bases and J 4 bases, with 29 bases left between them. The CDR3 region has the DNA TGTGCCAGCAGCTCCCAGCCCACTAGCCAGAGGAGGGCAATTTACGAGCAGTACTTC. Encoded protein: CASSSQPTSQRRAIYEQYF.

The chain joins TRBV28 to TRBJ1-2, with D unclear. CDR3 size: 15 residues. Trimming removed 7 bases at V and 7 bases at J, with 22 bases between. In germline, CDR1 is MDHEN, CDR2 SYDVKM. This chain's CDR3 is CASTDPPRGGSGYTF. The CDR3 nucleotides read TGTGCCAGCACCGACCCCCCCCGCGGCGGGAGTGGCTACACCTTC.

CDR3 region: CASSLGGGNYEQYF. The CDR3 nucleotides are TGTGCCAGCAGCTTAGGAGGGGGAAACTACGAGCAGTACTTC. The chain is built from TRBV7-2 and TRBJ2-7; D might be TRBD1 (6 bases). Germline CDR1 and CDR2: SGHTA and FQGNSA. The germline V and J ends were trimmed by 1 base and 3 bases, with 10 bases remaining between them. The CDR3 is made up of 14 amino acids.

The CDR3 region is CASSVVGLYNEQFF. In DNA, the CDR3 is TGTGCCAGCAGCGTAGTTGGCCTCTACAATGAGCAGTTCTTC. V is TRBV9 and J is TRBJ2-1, with no clear D. V lost 0 bases, J lost 3 bases, and 7 bases lay in between. The CDR3 loop spans 14 amino acids. Germline CDR1 is SGDLS and CDR2 is YYNGEE.

The genes are TRBV5-1 and TRBJ1-2, with D possibly being TRBD1 (6 bases). V was clipped by 0 bases and J by 3 bases, with 12 bases between them. The V gene's germline CDR1 is SGHRS and CDR2 YFSETQ. This CDR3 spans 15 amino acids. CDR3 nucleotides: TGCGCCAGCAGCTTGGGAACAGGGTTCGACTATGGCTACACCTTC. It yields the protein CASSLGTGFDYGYTF.

V and J are TRBV10-2 and TRBJ2-2; TRBD2 matches 9 bases. This CDR3 has 13 residues. The germline CDR1 and CDR2 sequences are WSHSY and SAAADI. V shed 6 bases and J 6 bases; nucleotides not matched to a gene: 2. The CDR3: CASSASGAGELFF. For the CDR3, the DNA is TGCGCCAGCAGCGCTAGCGGGGCCGGGGAGCTGTTTTTT.

V and J are TRBV10-3 and TRBJ1-1; D unresolved. The ends were cut back, 3 bases at V and 0 bases at J, with 14 bases in the middle. This CDR3 region has 16 residues. Germline CDR1 reads ENHRY; CDR2 reads SYGVKD. CDR3: CAISDEGLLLNTEAFF. As DNA, the CDR3 is TGTGCCATCAGTGACGAGGGATTACTGTTGAACACTGAAGCTTTCTTT.

The V gene is TRBV6-1, the J gene TRBJ2-7, with TRBD2 matching 11 bases. Germline assignment: CDR1 MNHNS and CDR2 SASEGT. J lost 3 bases, V lost 4 bases, and 8 bases had no gene match. The CDR3 extends over 16 amino acids. Written as DNA, the CDR3 is TGTGCCAGCAGTGGGGGGGGGACTAGCGGTCGCTACGAGCAGTACTTC. Its protein product is CASSGGGTSGRYEQYF.

This rearrangement joins TRBV5-1 to TRBJ2-4; 8 nucleotides match TRBD2. The V gene end was trimmed by 6 bases and the J gene end by 7 bases; junction bases not matched to a gene: 18. Germline V gives CDR1 SGHRS, CDR2 YFSETQ. CDR3 length: 17 residues. CDR3 loop: CASTRDYTPGGENIQYF. CDR3 bases: TGCGCCAGCACCCGGGACTACACACCGGGAGGGGAGAACATTCAGTACTTC. The complete variable domain, with remaining parts taken from reference TRBV5-1 and TRBJ2-4, reads KAGVTQTPRYLIKTRGQQVTLSCSPISGHRSVSWYQQTPGQGLQFLFEYFSETQRNKGNFPGRFSGRQFSNSRSEMNVSTLELGDSALYLCASTRDYTPGGENIQYFGAGTRLSVL.

The V gene is TRBV27, the J gene TRBJ2-3, with a tentative D call TRBD2 (5 bases). The CDR3 has 14 amino acids. The V and J ends lost 4 bases and 6 bases respectively, with 14 bases between them. Germline lookup yields CDR1 MNHEY and CDR2 SMNVEV (reference sequence). The CDR3 DNA reads as TGTGCCAGCAGTTCGGTGGGAGTCGGGGATACGCAGTATTTT. It yields the protein CASSSVGVGDTQYF.

Written as DNA, the CDR3 is TGTGCCAGCAGCCCCGGGACTATCCTCACAGATACGCAGTATTTT. This codes for CASSPGTILTDTQYF. V usage is TRBV9 and J usage is TRBJ2-3; the match to TRBD2 covers 7 bases. Germline CDR1 is SGDLS and CDR2 is YYNGEE. The CDR3 runs 15 residues. V trimming: 4 bases; J trimming: 2 bases; junction bases outside the gene matches: 7.

The chain employs TRBV15 and TRBJ1-4; possible D gene TRBD1, 5 bases. CDR3 length: 16 amino acids. Per the germline V gene, CDR1 is LNHNV and CDR2 is YYDKDF (reference sequence). Between the trimmed V and J ends, which lost 3 bases and 8 bases, there was a span of 19 bases. CDR3 sequence: CATSRGARDLREKLFF. The CDR3, as DNA: TGTGCCACCAGCAGGGGTGCTCGGGACCTAAGGGAAAAACTGTTTTTT.

This clone was counted once. The chain has TRBV27 and TRBJ2-7; TRBD1 matches at 7 bases. V lost 4 bases, J lost 2 bases, and 2 bases stayed unmatched. Looked up from germline, CDR1 is MNHEY and CDR2 is SMNVEV (reference sequence). The CDR3 is 13 residues long. CDR3 sequence (DNA): TGTGCCAGCAGTTCGGGACAGACCTACGAGCAGTACTTC. Encoded protein: CASSSGQTYEQYF.

The chain has TRBV11-3 and TRBJ2-2; weak D call: TRBD1 (6 bases). CDR1 is SGHNT, CDR2 YENEEA, per germline. Trimming removed 2 bases at V and 2 bases at J, with 12 bases between. CDR3 length: 16 amino acids. Written as DNA, the CDR3 is TGTGCCAGCAGCTTATGGGGCAGGGGAAACACCGGGGAGCTGTTTTTT. It codes for CASSLWGRGNTGELFF.

The genes are TRBV5-4 and TRBJ2-1; 8 positions agree with TRBD2. The junction had 7 bases not matched to a gene; V was cut back by 1 base and J by 4 bases. The CDR3 loop spans 16 amino acids. In germline, CDR1 is SGHNT, CDR2 YYREEE (reference sequence). The CDR3 DNA sequence: TGTGCCAGCAGCTTGAAGTCGGGGGGGCTTTACAATGAGCAGTTCTTC. It codes for CASSLKSGGLYNEQFF.

This sequence joins TRBV28 and TRBJ2-2; 7 bases align to TRBD1. CDR3 length: 14 amino acids. Germline lookup yields CDR1 MDHEN and CDR2 SYDVKM. The V gene end was trimmed by 4 bases and the J gene end by 6 bases; junction bases not matched to a gene: 5. The CDR3 nucleotides read TGTGCCAGCAGTTCACAGGGGTCGGCCGGGGAGCTGTTTTTT. The encoded protein is CASSSQGSAGELFF.

The chain links TRBV7-3 to TRBJ1-2; D may be TRBD1 (6 bases). Germline loops: CDR1 SGHTA, CDR2 FQGTGA. V was clipped by 0 bases and J by 2 bases, with 13 bases between them. The CDR3 is 16 amino acids. CDR3 nucleotides: TGTGCCAGCAGCTTAACCGCGGGGGGCTTAAACTATGGCTACACCTTC. Translated: CASSLTAGGLNYGYTF.